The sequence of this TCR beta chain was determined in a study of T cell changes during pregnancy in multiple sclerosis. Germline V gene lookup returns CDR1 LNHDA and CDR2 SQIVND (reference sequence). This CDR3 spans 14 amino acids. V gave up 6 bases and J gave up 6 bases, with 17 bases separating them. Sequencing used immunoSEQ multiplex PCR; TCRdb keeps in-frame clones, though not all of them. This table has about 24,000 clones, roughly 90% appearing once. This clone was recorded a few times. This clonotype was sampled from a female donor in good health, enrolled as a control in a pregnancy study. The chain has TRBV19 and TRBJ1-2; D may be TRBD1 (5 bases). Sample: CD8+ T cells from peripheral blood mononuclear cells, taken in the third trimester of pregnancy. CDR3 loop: CASSPGTALDGYTF. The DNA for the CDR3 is TGTGCCAGTAGCCCAGGGACTGCTTTGGATGGCTACACCTTC.